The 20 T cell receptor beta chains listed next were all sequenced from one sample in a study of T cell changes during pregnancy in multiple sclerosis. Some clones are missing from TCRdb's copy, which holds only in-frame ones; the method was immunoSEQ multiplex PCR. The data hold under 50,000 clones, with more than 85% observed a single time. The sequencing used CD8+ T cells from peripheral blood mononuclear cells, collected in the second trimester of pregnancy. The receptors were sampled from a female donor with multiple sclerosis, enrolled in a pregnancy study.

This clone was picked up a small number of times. The CDR3 DNA sequence: TGTGCCAGCAGAGCGGACACTGAAGCTTTCTTT. This codes for CASRADTEAFF. The V call is TRBV4-2, the J call TRBJ1-1, with no clear D. CDR1 is LGHNA, CDR2 YNFKEQ, per germline. The germline V and J ends were trimmed by 6 bases and 3 bases, with 5 bases remaining between them. The CDR3 runs to 11 residues.

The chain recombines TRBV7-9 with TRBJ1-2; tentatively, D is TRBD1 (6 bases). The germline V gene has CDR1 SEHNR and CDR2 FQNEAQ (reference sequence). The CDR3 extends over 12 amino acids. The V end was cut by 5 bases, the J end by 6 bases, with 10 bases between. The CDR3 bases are TGTGCCAGCAGCCTGGGGGCAGATGGCTACACCTTC. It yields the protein CASSLGADGYTF.

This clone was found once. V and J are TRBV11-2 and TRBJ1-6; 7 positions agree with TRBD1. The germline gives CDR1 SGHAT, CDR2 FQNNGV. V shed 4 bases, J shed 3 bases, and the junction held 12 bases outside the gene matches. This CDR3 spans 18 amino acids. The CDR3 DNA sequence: TGTGCCAGCAGCTCCAGAAACGTGACAGGGAACTATAATTCACCCCTCCACTTT. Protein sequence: CASSSRNVTGNYNSPLHF.

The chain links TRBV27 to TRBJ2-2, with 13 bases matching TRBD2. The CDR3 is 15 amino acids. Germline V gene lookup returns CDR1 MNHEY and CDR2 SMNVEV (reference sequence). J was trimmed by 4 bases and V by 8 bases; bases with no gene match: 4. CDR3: CASRLAGGPTGELFF. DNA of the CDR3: TGTGCCAGCCGACTAGCGGGGGGTCCCACCGGGGAGCTGTTTTTT.

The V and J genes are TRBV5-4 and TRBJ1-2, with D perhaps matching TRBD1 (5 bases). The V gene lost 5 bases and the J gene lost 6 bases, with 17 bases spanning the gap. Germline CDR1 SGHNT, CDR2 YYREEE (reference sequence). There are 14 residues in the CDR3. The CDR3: CASSPLGGVDGYTF. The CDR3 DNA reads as TGTGCCAGCAGTCCCCTCGGGGGTGTCGATGGCTACACCTTC.

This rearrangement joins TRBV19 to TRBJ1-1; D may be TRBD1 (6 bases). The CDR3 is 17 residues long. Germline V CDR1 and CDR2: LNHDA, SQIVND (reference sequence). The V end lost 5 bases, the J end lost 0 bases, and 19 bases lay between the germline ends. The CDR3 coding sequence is TGTGCCAGTAGTTCGACCCTGACAGGAGTGGTGAACACTGAAGCTTTCTTT. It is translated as CASSSTLTGVVNTEAFF.

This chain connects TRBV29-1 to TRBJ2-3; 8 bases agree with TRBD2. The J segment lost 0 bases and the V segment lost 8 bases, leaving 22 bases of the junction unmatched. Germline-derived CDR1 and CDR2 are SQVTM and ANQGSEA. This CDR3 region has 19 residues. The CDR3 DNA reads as TGCAGCCACATTCCGGGGGCCGGGGGGGCACCAATTAGCACAGATACGCAGTATTTT. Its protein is CSHIPGAGGAPISTDTQYF.

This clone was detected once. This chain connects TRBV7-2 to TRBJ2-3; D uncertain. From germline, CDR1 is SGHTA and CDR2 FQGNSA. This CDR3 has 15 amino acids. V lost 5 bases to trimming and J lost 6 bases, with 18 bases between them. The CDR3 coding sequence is TGTGCCAGCAGCCTGACCTCGAGCCCCGGGGATACGCAGTATTTT. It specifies CASSLTSSPGDTQYF.

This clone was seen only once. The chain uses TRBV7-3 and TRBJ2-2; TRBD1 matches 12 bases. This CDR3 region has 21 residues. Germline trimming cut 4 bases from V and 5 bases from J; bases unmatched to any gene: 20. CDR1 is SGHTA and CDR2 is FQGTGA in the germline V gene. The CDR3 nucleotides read TGTGCCAGCAGCTCCCCCCGTTGGGGGGGACAGGGGGCTACTATTACCGGGGAGCTGTTTTTT. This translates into CASSSPRWGGQGATITGELFF.

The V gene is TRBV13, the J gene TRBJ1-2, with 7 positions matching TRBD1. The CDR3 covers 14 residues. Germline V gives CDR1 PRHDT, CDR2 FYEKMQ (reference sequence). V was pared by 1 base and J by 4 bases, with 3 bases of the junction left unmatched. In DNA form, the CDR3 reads TGTGCCAGCAGCTTAGAACGGACAGGCTATGGCTACACCTTC. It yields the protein CASSLERTGYGYTF.

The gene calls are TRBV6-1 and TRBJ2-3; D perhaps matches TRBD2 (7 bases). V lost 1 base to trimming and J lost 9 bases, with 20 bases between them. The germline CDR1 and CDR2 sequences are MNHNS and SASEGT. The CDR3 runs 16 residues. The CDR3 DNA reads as TGTGCCAGCAGTGAAGGGTGGGGGGGCCCCTTTAACACGCAGTATTTT. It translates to CASSEGWGGPFNTQYF.

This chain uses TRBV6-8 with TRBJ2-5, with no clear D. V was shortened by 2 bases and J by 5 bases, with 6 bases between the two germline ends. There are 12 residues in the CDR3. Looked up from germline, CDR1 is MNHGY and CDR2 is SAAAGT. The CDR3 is CASSYPRETQYF. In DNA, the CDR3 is TGTGCCAGCAGTTACCCCCGGGAGACCCAGTACTTC.

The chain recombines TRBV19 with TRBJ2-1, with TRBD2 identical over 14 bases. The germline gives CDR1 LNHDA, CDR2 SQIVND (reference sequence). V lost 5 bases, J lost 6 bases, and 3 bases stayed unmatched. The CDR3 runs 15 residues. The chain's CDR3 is CASSAGLAGGNEQFF. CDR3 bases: TGTGCCAGTAGTGCTGGACTAGCGGGGGGCAATGAGCAGTTCTTC.

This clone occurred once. The CDR3 DNA is TGTGCCAGCAGCTCGGAACCAGGGGTACCCACAGATACGCAGTATTTT. This sequence encodes CASSSEPGVPTDTQYF. The genes are TRBV7-3 and TRBJ2-3; possible D gene TRBD1, 6 bases. Germline V gene data show CDR1 as SGHTA and CDR2 as FQGTGA. This CDR3 is 16 amino acids long. Trimming shortened V by 4 bases and J by 2 bases, and 16 bases separated the two germline ends.

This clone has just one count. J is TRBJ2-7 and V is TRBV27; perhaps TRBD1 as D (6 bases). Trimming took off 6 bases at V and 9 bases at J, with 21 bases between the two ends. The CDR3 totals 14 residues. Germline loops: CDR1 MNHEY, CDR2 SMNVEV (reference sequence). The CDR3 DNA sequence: TGTGCCAGCAGCCAAACACAGGGAATAGTAGGGCAGTACTTC. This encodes CASSQTQGIVGQYF.

The CDR3 DNA reads TGTGCCAGCAGTGAATGGTTCCAAGCGGGTAGTGGCTCTGGAAACACCATATATTTT. This sequence encodes CASSEWFQAGSGSGNTIYF. The chain recombines TRBV2 with TRBJ1-3; unclear D gene. CDR3 length: 19 residues. Trimming removed 2 bases from V and 0 bases from J, with 20 bases in between. Per the germline V gene, CDR1 is SNHLY and CDR2 is FYNNEI.

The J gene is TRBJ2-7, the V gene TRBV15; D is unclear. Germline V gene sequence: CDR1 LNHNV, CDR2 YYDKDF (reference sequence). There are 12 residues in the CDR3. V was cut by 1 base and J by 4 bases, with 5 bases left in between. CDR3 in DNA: TGTGCCACCAGCAGAGGCCAGTACGAGCAGTACTTC. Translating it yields CATSRGQYEQYF.

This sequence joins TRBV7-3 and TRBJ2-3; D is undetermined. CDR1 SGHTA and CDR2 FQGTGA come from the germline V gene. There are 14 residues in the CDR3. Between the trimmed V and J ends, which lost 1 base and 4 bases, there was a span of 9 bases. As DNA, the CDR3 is TGTGCCAGCAGCTTAATCGAAAGCGCAGATACGCAGTATTTT. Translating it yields CASSLIESADTQYF.

The CDR3 coding sequence is TGTGCCAGCAGCGCGCCGGGACAGGGGCCCGCCGGGGAGCTGTTTTTT. Protein: CASSAPGQGPAGELFF. The V and J genes are TRBV9 and TRBJ2-2; 10 nucleotides align to TRBD1. The junction had 8 bases not matched to a gene; V was cut back by 3 bases and J by 6 bases. Germline V gene lookup returns CDR1 SGDLS and CDR2 YYNGEE. The length of the CDR3 is 16 residues.

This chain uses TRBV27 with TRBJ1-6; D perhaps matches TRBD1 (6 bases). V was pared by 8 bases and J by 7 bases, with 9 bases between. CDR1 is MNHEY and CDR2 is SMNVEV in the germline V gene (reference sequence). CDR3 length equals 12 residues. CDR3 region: CASRTVNSPLHF. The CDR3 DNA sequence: TGTGCCAGCCGGACAGTAAATTCACCCCTCCACTTT.